Each of the 17 T cell receptor beta chains below was sequenced from the same sample in a study of OX40 agonist ivuxolimab in advanced cancers. The assay was immunoSEQ multiplex PCR, and TCRdb's table has in-frame clones only and misses some. Of 40,000 to 60,000 clones listed, over 75% are singletons. Material: CD4+ or CD8+ T cells sorted from blood, obtained in a trial of the OX40 agonist ivuxolimab. These receptor sequences come from an adult with an advanced solid tumor such as melanoma, head and neck, liver or kidney cancer.

This chain uses TRBV11-3 with TRBJ2-5; maybe TRBD2 (5 bases). V was cut by 1 base and J by 2 bases, with 8 bases left in between. The CDR3 has 14 amino acids. In germline, CDR1 is SGHNT, CDR2 YENEEA. As DNA, the CDR3 is TGTGCCAGCAGCTTAGGGGGAGTTCAAGAGACCCAGTACTTC. Residues: CASSLGGVQETQYF.

V and J are TRBV7-2 and TRBJ2-7, with D hard to call. Trimming removed 3 bases at V and 2 bases at J, with 11 bases between. The germline V gene encodes CDR1 SGHTA and CDR2 FQGNSA. The CDR3 length is 14 residues. CDR3 DNA sequence: TGTGCCAGCAGCTTCGGAGCCGTTACCTACGAGCAGTACTTC. This gives the protein CASSFGAVTYEQYF.

The chain combines TRBV19 with TRBJ1-1, with unresolved D. The ends were cut back, 3 bases at V and 4 bases at J, with 15 bases in the middle. Germline V gene sequence: CDR1 LNHDA, CDR2 SQIVND (reference sequence). The CDR3 consists of 15 residues. This CDR3 reads CASSIFGSRSTEAFF. For the CDR3, the DNA is TGTGCCAGTAGTATTTTTGGCAGTAGAAGCACTGAAGCTTTCTTT.

This chain joins TRBV5-5 and TRBJ2-3, with D unclear. CDR1 is SGHKS, CDR2 YYEKEE, per germline (reference sequence). Trimming pared 0 bases from V and 4 bases from J, leaving 6 bases between. The CDR3 is 13 residues long. This CDR3 reads CASSLGRSDTQYF. The CDR3 bases are TGTGCCAGCAGCTTGGGGAGATCAGATACGCAGTATTTT.

V and J are TRBV28 and TRBJ1-6, with 8 bases that match TRBD1. V trimming: 3 bases; J trimming: 7 bases; junction bases outside the gene matches: 5. The CDR3 loop spans 15 amino acids. From germline, CDR1 is MDHEN and CDR2 SYDVKM. CDR3 amino acids: CASSFRQGFNSPLHF. The CDR3, as DNA: TGTGCCAGCAGTTTCCGACAGGGGTTCAATTCACCCCTCCACTTT.

The genes are TRBV2 and TRBJ1-2; 7 bases line up with TRBD1. The CDR3 spans 15 residues. Germline assignment: CDR1 SNHLY and CDR2 FYNNEI. The J segment lost 3 bases and the V segment lost 3 bases, leaving 7 bases of the junction unmatched. The CDR3 DNA is TGTGCCAGCAGTGAGTTCCGGACAGGTGACTATGGCTACACCTTC. Its translation: CASSEFRTGDYGYTF. The variable domain in full, completed from reference TRBV2 and TRBJ1-2, reads EPEVTQTPSHQVTQMGQEVILRCVPISNHLYFYWYRQILGQKVEFLVSFYNNEISEKSEIFDDQFSVERPDGSNFTLKIRSTKLEDSAMYFCASSEFRTGDYGYTFGSGTRLTVV.

The chain joins TRBV27 to TRBJ1-6, with D hard to call. V was shortened by 6 bases and J by 5 bases, with 14 bases between the two germline ends. CDR3 length: 15 residues. The germline V gene has CDR1 MNHEY and CDR2 SMNVEV (reference sequence). The CDR3 DNA is TGTGCCAGCAGGCGAGGGAGGAACCATAATTCACCCCTCCACTTT. This sequence encodes CASRRGRNHNSPLHF.

The chain couples TRBV5-1 to TRBJ2-7, with D maybe TRBD1 (7 bases). This CDR3 has 16 amino acids. V was pared by 4 bases and J by 0 bases, with 17 bases between. Germline assignment: CDR1 SGHRS and CDR2 YFSETQ. In nucleotides, the CDR3 is TGCGCCAGCAGCGCGGGACACCGGGACAGCTCCTACGAGCAGTACTTC. Its protein is CASSAGHRDSSYEQYF.

This chain joins TRBV4-1 and TRBJ2-7; no definite D call. Germline V gives CDR1 MGHRA, CDR2 YSYEKL. Trimming shortened V by 6 bases and J by 0 bases, and 9 bases separated the two germline ends. CDR3 length: 13 amino acids. This chain's CDR3 is CASRGWDSYEQYF. The CDR3 DNA reads as TGCGCCAGCAGAGGTTGGGACTCCTACGAGCAGTACTTC.

V and J are TRBV6-6 and TRBJ1-1, with TRBD1 identical over 8 bases. The CDR3 contains 13 residues. Germline lookup yields CDR1 MNHNY and CDR2 SVGAGI (reference sequence). With 6 bases clipped from V and 3 bases from J, the junction kept 3 bases outside the gene matches. The CDR3 sequence is CASRKTGDTEAFF. DNA for the CDR3: TGTGCCAGCAGAAAGACAGGGGACACTGAAGCTTTCTTT.

This chain uses TRBV4-1 with TRBJ2-7, with 11 nucleotides matching TRBD2. There are 16 residues in the CDR3. V gave up 1 base and J gave up 2 bases; unmatched junction bases: 4. Germline CDR1 reads MGHRA; CDR2 reads YSYEKL. CDR3 sequence (DNA): TGCGCCAGCAGCCAAGCACCTAGCGGGGGGCCCTACGAGCAGTACTTC. Encoded protein: CASSQAPSGGPYEQYF.

This clone is a singleton in its sample. The chain joins TRBV4-2 to TRBJ1-5; 7 bases line up with TRBD1. Germline CDR1 LGHNA, CDR2 YNFKEQ. With 0 bases clipped from V and 6 bases from J, the junction kept 5 bases outside the gene matches. The CDR3 is 15 amino acids. The CDR3 DNA sequence: TGTGCCAGCAGCCAAGAACAGGGGATCCTTCAGCCCCAGCATTTT. Its translation is CASSQEQGILQPQHF.

The rearrangement links TRBV28 to TRBJ1-4, with TRBD1 matching over 7 bases. This CDR3 has 16 amino acids. Unmatched junction bases numbered 12, after V lost 5 bases and J lost 6 bases. In germline, CDR1 is MDHEN, CDR2 SYDVKM. The DNA of the CDR3 is TGTGCCAGCAGTCCCCCTAGGGGGCGAAAGGATGAAAAACTGTTTTTT. Amino acid sequence: CASSPPRGRKDEKLFF.

The chain recombines TRBV6-1 with TRBJ1-3; no definite D call. The V and J ends lost 10 bases and 4 bases respectively, with 11 bases between them. CDR3 length: 12 amino acids. The germline gives CDR1 MNHNS, CDR2 SASEGT. Here the CDR3 reads CATYTFGNTIYF. For the CDR3, the DNA is TGTGCCACCTATACATTCGGAAACACCATATATTTT.

This chain connects TRBV18 to TRBJ2-5, with a possible D match to TRBD1 (5 bases). Trimming shortened V by 5 bases and J by 5 bases, and 18 bases separated the two germline ends. Germline-derived CDR1 and CDR2 are KGHSH and LQKENI. CDR3 length equals 15 residues. The CDR3 sequence: CASSSNQGGTETQYF. Written as DNA, the CDR3 is TGTGCCAGCTCATCAAATCAGGGTGGCACGGAGACCCAGTACTTC.

The rearrangement joins TRBV27 to TRBJ2-7; tentatively, D is TRBD2 (6 bases). V dropped 0 bases and J dropped 7 bases, with 13 bases sitting between them. The CDR3 spans 14 residues. Germline assignment: CDR1 MNHEY and CDR2 SMNVEV (reference sequence). This CDR3 is CASSLSASASEQYF. In nucleotides, the CDR3 is TGTGCCAGCAGTTTATCTGCTAGCGCCAGTGAGCAGTACTTC.

The CDR3 region has the DNA TGTGCCACCAGCAGAGATGGGCTAGCGGGGGGCTGGGGGACCCAGTACTTC. It translates to CATSRDGLAGGWGTQYF. This chain uses TRBV15 with TRBJ2-5; the match to TRBD2 covers 11 bases. Germline V gives CDR1 LNHNV, CDR2 YYDKDF (reference sequence). Trimming at V came to 0 bases and at J to 7 bases, leaving 10 bases not matched to a gene. The CDR3 is made up of 17 amino acids. The full variable domain, rest sourced from reference TRBV15 and TRBJ2-5, is DAMVIQNPRYQVTQFGKPVTLSCSQTLNHNVMYWYQQKSSQAPKLLFHYYDKDFNNEADTPDNFQSRRPNTSFCFLDIRSPGLGDTAMYLCATSRDGLAGGWGTQYFGPGTRLLVL.